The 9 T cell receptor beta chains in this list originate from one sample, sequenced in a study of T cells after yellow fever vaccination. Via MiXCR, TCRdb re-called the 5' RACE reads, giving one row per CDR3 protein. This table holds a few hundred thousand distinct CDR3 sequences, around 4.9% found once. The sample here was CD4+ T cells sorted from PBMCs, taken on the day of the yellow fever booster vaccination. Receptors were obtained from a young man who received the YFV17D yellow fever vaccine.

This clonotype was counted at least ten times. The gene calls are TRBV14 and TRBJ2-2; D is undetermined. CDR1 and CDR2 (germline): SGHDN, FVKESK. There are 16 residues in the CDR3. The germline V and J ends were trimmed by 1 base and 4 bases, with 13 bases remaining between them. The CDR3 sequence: CASSQVATRITGELFF. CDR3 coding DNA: TGTGCCAGCAGCCAAGTTGCGACACGGATCACCGGGGAGCTGTTTTTT.

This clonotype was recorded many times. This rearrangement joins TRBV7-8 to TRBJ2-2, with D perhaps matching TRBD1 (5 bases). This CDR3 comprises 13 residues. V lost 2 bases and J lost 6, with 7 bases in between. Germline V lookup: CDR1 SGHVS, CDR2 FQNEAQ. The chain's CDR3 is CASSLRGPGELFF. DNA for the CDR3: TGTGCCAGCAGCTTAAGGGGCCCCGGGGAGCTGTTTTTT. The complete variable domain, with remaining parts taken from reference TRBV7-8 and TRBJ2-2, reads GAGVSQSPRYKVAKRGQDVALRCDPISGHVSLFWYQQALGQGPEFLTYFQNEAQLDKSGLPSDRFFAERPEGSVSTLKIQRTQQEDSAVYLCASSLRGPGELFFGEGSRLTVL.

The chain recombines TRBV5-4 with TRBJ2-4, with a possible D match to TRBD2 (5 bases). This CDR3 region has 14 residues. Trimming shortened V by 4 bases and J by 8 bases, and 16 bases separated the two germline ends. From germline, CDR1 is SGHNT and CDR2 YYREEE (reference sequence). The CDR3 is CASSPQDAGDIQYF. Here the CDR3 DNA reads TGTGCCAGCAGCCCTCAGGATGCCGGGGACATTCAGTACTTC.

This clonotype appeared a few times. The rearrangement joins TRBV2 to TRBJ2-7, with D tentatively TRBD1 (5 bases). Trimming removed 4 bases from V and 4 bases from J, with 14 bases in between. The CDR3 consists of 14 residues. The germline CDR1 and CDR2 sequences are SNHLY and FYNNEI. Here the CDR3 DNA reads TGTGCCAGCAGTGTACAACAGGCTACTTACGAGCAGTACTTC. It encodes CASSVQQATYEQYF.

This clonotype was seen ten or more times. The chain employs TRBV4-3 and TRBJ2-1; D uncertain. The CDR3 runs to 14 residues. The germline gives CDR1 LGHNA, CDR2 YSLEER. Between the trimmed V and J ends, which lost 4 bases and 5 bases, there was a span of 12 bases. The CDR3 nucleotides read TGCGCCAGCAGCCGAGCCCCCTCGAACAATGAGCAGTTCTTC. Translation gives CASSRAPSNNEQFF.

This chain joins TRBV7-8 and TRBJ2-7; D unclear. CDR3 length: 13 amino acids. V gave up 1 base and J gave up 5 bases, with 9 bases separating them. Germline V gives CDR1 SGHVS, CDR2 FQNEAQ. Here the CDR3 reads CASSLVDRNEQYV. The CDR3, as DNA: TGTGCCAGCAGCTTAGTGGATCGGAACGAGCAGTACGTC.

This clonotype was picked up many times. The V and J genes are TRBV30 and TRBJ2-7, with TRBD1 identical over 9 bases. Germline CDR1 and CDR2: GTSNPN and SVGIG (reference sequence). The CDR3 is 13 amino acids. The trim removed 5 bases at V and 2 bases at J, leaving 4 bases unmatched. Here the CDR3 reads CAWAGTGTYEQYF. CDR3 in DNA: TGTGCCTGGGCTGGGACAGGGACCTACGAGCAGTACTTC. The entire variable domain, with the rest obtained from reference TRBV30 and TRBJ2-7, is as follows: SQTIHQWPATLVQPVGSPLSLECTVEGTSNPNLYWYRQAAGRGLQLLFYSVGIGQISSEVPQNLSASRPQDRQFILSSKKLLLSDSGFYLCAWAGTGTYEQYFGPGTRLTVT.

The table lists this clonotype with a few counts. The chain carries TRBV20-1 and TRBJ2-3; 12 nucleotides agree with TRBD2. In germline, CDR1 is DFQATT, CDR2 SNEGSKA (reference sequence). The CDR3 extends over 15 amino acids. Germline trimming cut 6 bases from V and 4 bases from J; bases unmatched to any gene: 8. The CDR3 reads CSASSGGAGADTQYF. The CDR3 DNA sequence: TGCAGTGCGTCTAGCGGGGGGGCCGGGGCAGATACGCAGTATTTT.

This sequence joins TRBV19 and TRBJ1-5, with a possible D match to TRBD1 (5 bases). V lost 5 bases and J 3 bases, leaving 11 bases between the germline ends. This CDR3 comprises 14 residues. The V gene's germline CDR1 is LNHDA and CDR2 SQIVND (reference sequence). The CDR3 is CASSLQDFNQPQHF. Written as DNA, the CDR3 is TGTGCCAGTAGTTTACAGGATTTCAATCAGCCCCAGCATTTT.